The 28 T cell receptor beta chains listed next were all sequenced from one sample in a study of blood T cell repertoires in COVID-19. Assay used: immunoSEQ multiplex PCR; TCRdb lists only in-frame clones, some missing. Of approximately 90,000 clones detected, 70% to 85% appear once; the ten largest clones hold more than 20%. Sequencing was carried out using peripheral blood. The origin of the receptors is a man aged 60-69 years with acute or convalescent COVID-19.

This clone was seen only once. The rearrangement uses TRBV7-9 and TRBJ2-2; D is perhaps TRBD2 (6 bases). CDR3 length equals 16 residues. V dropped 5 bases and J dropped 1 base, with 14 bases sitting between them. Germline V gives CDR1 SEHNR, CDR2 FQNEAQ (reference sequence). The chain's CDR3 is CASSVPGTGNTGELFF. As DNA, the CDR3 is TGTGCCAGCAGCGTCCCCGGGACTGGGAACACCGGGGAGCTGTTTTTT.

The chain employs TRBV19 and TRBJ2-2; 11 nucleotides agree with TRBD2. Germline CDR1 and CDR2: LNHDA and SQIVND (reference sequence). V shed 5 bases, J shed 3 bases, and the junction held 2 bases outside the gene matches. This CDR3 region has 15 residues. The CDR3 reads CASSVLAGDTGELFF. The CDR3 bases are TGTGCCAGTAGTGTACTAGCGGGGGACACCGGGGAGCTGTTTTTT.

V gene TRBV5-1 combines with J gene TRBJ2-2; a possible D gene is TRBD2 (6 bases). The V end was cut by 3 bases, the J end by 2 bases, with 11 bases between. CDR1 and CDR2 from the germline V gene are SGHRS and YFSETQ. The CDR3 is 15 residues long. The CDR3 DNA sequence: TGCGCCAGCAGCTGGCGAGCGGGTAACACCGGGGAGCTGTTTTTT. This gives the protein CASSWRAGNTGELFF.

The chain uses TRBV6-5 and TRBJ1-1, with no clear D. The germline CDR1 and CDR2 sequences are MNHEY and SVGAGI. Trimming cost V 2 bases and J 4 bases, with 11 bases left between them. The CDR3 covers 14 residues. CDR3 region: CASSYDWRGTEAFF. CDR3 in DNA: TGTGCCAGCAGTTACGATTGGAGAGGCACTGAAGCTTTCTTT.

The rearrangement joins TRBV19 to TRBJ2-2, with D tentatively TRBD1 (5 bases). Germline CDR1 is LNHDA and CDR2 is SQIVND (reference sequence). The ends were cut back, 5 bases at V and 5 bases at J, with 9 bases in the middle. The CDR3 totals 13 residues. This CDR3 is CASSVRGTGELFF. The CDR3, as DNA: TGTGCCAGTAGTGTAAGGGGTACCGGGGAGCTGTTTTTT.

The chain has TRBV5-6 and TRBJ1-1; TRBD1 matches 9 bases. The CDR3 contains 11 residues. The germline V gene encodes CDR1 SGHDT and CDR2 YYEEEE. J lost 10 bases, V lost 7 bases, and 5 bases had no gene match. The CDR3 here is CASGQGMVAFF. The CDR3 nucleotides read TGTGCCAGCGGACAGGGGATGGTAGCTTTCTTT. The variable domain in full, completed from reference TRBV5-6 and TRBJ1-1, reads DAGVTQSPTHLIKTRGQQVTLRCSPKSGHDTVSWYQQALGQGPQFIFQYYEEEERQRGNFPDRFSGHQFPNYSSELNVNALLLGDSALYLCASGQGMVAFFGQGTRLTVV.

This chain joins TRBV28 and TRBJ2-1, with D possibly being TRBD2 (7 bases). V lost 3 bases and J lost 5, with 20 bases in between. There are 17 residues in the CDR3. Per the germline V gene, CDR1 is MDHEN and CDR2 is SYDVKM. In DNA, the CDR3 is TGTGCCAGCAGTTTTACCTCGGACGGGGGGCCAAACAATGAGCAGTTCTTC. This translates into CASSFTSDGGPNNEQFF.

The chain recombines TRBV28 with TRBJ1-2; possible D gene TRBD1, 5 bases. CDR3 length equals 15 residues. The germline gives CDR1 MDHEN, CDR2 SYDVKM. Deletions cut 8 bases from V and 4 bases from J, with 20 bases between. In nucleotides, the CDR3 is TGTGCCAGCCTGATCTCCCAGGGCGTAGGCTATGGCTACACCTTC. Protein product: CASLISQGVGYGYTF.

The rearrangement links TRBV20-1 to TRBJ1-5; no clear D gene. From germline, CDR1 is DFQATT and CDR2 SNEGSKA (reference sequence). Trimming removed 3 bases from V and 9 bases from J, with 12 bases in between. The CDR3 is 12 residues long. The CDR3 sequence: CSASSGVRPQHF. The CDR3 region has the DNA TGCAGTGCTAGTAGCGGGGTCCGGCCCCAGCATTTT.

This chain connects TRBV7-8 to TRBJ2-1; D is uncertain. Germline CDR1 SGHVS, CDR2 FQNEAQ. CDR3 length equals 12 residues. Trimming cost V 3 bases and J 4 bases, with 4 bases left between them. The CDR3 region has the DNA TGTGCCAGCAGCTTCGGGTACAATGAGCAGTTCTTC. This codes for CASSFGYNEQFF.

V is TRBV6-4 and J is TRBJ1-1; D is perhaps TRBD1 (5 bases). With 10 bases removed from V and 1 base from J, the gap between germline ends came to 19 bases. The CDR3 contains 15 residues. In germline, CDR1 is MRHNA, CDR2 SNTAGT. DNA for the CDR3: TGTGCCACGTCAATAGGGACTTCCCCGAACACTGAAGCTTTCTTT. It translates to CATSIGTSPNTEAFF.

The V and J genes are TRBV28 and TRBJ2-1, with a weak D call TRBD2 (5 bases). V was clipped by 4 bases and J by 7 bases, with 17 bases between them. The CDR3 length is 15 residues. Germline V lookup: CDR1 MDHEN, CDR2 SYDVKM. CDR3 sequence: CASSSPGSAKNEQFF. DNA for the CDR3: TGTGCCAGCAGTTCCCCGGGGTCAGCAAAGAATGAGCAGTTCTTC.

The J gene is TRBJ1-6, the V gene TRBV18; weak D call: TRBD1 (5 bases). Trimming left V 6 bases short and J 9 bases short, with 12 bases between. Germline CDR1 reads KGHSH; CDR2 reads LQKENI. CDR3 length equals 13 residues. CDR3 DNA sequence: TGTGCCAGCTCGGATGACAGTTTTTCACCCCTCCACTTT. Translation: CASSDDSFSPLHF.

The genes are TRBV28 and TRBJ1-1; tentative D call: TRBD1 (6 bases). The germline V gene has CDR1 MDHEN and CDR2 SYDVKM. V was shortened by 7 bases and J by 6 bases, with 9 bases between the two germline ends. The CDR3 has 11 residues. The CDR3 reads CASTGVAEAFF. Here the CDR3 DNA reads TGTGCCAGCACAGGGGTGGCTGAAGCTTTCTTT.

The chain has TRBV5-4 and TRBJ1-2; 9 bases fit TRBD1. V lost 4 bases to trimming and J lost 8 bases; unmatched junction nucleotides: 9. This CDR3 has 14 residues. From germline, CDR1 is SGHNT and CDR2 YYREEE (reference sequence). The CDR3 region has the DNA TGTGCCAGCAGCCAAAACAGGGGGCTGGGAGGCTACACCTTC. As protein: CASSQNRGLGGYTF.

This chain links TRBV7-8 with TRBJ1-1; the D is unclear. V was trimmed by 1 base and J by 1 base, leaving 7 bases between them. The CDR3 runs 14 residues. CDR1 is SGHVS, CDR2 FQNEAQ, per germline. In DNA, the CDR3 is TGTGCCAGCAGCTTAGGGAGGAGGAACACTGAAGCTTTCTTT. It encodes CASSLGRRNTEAFF.

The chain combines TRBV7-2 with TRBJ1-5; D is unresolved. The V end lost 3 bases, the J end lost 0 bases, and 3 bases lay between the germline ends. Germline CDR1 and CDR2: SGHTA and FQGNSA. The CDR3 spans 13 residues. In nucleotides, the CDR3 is TGTGCCAGCAGCTTCGGTAGCAATCAGCCCCAGCATTTT. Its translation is CASSFGSNQPQHF. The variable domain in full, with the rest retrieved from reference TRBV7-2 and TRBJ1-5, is GAGVSQSPSNKVTEKGKDVELRCDPISGHTALYWYRQSLGQGLEFLIYFQGNSAPDKSGLPSDRFSAERTGGSVSTLTIQRTQQEDSAVYLCASSFGSNQPQHFGDGTRLSIL.

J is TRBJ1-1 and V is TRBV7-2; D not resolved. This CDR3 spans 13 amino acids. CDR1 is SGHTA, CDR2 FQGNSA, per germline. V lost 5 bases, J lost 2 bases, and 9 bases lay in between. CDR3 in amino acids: CASSLGENTEAFF. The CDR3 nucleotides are TGTGCCAGCAGCCTCGGGGAAAACACTGAAGCTTTCTTT. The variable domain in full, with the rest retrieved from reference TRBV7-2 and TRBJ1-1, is GAGVSQSPSNKVTEKGKDVELRCDPISGHTALYWYRQSLGQGLEFLIYFQGNSAPDKSGLPSDRFSAERTGGSVSTLTIQRTQQEDSAVYLCASSLGENTEAFFGQGTRLTVV.

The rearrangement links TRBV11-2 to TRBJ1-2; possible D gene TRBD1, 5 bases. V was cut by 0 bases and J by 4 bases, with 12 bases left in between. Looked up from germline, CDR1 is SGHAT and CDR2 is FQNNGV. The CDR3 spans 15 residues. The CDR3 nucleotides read TGTGCCAGCAGCTTAGATCTGGCAGGGCTCTATGGCTACACCTTC. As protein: CASSLDLAGLYGYTF.

CDR3 nucleotides: TGTGCCAGCAGTGAGACAGGGAGTGAAGCTTTCTTT. Translating gives CASSETGSEAFF. V is TRBV6-1 and J is TRBJ1-1, with 7 nucleotides matching TRBD1. The CDR3 length is 12 residues. After removal of 3 bases from V and 7 bases from J, the junction contained 2 bases not matched to a gene. The germline V gene encodes CDR1 MNHNS and CDR2 SASEGT.

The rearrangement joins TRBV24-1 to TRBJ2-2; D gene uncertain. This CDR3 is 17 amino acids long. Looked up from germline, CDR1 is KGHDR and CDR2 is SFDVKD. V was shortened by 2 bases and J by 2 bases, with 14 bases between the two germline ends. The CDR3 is CATSDSPGPLNTGELFF. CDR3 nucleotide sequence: TGTGCCACCAGTGATTCTCCGGGTCCCCTTAACACCGGGGAGCTGTTTTTT.

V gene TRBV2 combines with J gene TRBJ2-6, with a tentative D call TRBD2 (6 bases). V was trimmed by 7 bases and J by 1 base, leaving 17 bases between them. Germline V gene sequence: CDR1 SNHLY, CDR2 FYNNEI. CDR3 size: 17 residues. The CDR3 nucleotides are TGTGCCAGCAAAACTACTGGAGGGTGGTCTGGGGCCAACGTCCTGACTTTC. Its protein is CASKTTGGWSGANVLTF.

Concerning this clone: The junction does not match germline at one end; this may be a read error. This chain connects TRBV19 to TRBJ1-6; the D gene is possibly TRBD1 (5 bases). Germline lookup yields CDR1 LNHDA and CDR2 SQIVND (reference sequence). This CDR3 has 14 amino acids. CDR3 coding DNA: TGTACCAGTAGTCTGACAGTTTTCGGGTCACCCCTCCACTTT. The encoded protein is CTSSLTVFGSPLHF.

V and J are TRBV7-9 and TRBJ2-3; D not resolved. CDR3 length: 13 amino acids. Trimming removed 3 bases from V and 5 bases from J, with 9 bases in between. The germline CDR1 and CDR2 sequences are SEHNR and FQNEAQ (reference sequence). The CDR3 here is CASSLRMEDTQYF. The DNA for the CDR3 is TGTGCCAGCAGCTTGAGGATGGAAGATACGCAGTATTTT.

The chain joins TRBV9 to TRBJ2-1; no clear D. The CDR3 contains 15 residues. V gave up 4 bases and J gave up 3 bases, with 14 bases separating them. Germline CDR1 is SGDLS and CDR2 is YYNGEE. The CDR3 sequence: CASSPRSLSYNEQFF. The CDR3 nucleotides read TGTGCCAGCAGCCCGCGGTCGCTTAGCTACAATGAGCAGTTCTTC.

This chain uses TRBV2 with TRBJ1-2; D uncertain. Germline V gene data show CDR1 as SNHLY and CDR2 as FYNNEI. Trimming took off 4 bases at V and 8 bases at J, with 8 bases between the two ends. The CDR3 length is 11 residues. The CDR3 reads CASSASRGYTF. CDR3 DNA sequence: TGTGCCAGCAGTGCATCGAGGGGCTACACCTTC.

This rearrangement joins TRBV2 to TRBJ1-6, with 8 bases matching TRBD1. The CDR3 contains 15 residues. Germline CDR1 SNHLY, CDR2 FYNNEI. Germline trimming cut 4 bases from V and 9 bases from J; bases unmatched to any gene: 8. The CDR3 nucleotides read TGTGCCAGCAGTGTTTTGGACAGGGAGGCTTCACCCCTCCACTTT. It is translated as CASSVLDREASPLHF.

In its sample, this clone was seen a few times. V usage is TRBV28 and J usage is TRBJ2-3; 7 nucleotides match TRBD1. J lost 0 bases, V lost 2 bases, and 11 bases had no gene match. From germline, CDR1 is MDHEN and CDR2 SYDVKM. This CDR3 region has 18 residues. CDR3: CASSLERSGTDSTDTQYF. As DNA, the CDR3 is TGTGCCAGCAGTTTAGAAAGATCCGGGACAGATAGCACAGATACGCAGTATTTT. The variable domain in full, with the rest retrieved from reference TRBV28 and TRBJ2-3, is DVKVTQSSRYLVKRTGEKVFLECVQDMDHENMFWYRQDPGLGLRLIYFSYDVKMKEKGDIPEGYSVSREKKERFSLILESASTNQTSMYLCASSLERSGTDSTDTQYFGPGTRLTVL.